This T cell receptor (beta chain) was retrieved from a study of metastatic and nonmetastatic thyroid tumors. The wider study: A comparison of repertoires was made across blood and tumor or nodule tissue from malignant and benign thyroid patients.

Trimming removed 2 bases from V and 2 bases from J, with 6 bases in between. Germline CDR1 is MNHEY and CDR2 is SVGAGI. CDR3 length: 14 residues. Study findings and constraints: Versus benign nodules, malignant thyroid tumors reportedly had significantly higher TCR beta diversity, in blood and tumor.

Patients were all untreated before their thyroid surgery. Under the authors' procedure: A classifier for distant metastasis in papillary thyroid cancer was constructed using CDR3 differences observed across clinicopathological groups. TCRdb re-clonotyped the PCR reads via MiXCR. The V and J calls come from TCRdb's annotation, not from the publication. The sample lists under 25,000 clones; roughly 22% were seen once. This clone has more than one count but fewer than ten. The antigen is undetermined. The source material was adjacent normal tissue. V is TRBV6-5 and J is TRBJ1-4; D uncertain. This sequence originates from a female donor with papillary thyroid cancer or a benign thyroid nodule (not recorded which). Some clones in this sample may be carry-over from other donors' samples. The DNA for the CDR3 is TGTGCCAGCAGTTACGGAACCACTAATGAAAAACTGTTTTTT. This codes for CASSYGTTNEKLFF.